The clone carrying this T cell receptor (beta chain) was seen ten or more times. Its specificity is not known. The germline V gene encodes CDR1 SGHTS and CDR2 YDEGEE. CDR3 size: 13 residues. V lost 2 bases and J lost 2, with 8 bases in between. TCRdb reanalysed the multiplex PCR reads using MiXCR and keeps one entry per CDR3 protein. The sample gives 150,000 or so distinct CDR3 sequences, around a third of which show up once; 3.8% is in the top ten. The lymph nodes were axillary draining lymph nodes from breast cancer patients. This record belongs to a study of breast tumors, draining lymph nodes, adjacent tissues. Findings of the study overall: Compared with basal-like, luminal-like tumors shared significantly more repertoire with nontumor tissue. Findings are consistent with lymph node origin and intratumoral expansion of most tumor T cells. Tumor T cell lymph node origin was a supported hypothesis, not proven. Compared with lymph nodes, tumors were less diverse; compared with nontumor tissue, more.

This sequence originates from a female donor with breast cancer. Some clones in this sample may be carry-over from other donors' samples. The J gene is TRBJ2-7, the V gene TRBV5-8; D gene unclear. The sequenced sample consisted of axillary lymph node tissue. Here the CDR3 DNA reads TGTGCCAGCAGCTTCCCACCGGCCTACGAGCAGTACTTC. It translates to CASSFPPAYEQYF.